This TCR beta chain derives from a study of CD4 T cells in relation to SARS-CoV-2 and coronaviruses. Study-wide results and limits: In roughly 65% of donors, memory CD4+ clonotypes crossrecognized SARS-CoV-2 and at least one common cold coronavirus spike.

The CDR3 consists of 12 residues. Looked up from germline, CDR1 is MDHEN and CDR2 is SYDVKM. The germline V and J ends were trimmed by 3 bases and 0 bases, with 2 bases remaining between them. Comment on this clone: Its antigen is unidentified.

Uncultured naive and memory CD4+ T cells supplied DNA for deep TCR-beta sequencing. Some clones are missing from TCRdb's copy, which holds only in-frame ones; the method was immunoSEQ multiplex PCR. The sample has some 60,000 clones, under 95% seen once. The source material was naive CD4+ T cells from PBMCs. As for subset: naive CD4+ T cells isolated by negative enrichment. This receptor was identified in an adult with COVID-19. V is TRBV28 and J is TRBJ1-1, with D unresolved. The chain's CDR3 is CASSLVNTEAFF. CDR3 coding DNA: TGTGCCAGCAGTTTGGTGAACACTGAAGCTTTCTTT.